What follows is one T cell receptor (beta chain) and its context. Its matching antigen is unknown. The CDR3 runs to 15 residues. Trimming left V 0 bases short and J 2 bases short, with 12 bases between. Per germline, CDR1 SGHRS and CDR2 YFSETQ. Clones were sequenced by immunoSEQ multiplex PCR, and TCRdb holds only the in-frame ones, with some missing. The sample yields 40,000 or so clones, around 85% seen once. The time point: week 23, last vaccination. The study gave 300 ug of mutant IDH1 20-mer peptide per vaccine dose, with topical imiquimod. These data originate in a study of a mutant IDH1 vaccine in newly diagnosed glioma.

Sequences were derived from PBMCs, sampled from a glioma patient whose treatment included an IDH1 peptide vaccine. The chain uses TRBV5-1 and TRBJ2-7; D unresolved. The sequence was obtained from a woman between 18 and 30 years old with glioma. Some clones in this sample may be carry-over from other donors' samples. CDR3: CASSLDGRSTYEQYF. In DNA, the CDR3 is TGCGCCAGCAGCTTGGACGGCAGGTCCACCTACGAGCAGTACTTC.